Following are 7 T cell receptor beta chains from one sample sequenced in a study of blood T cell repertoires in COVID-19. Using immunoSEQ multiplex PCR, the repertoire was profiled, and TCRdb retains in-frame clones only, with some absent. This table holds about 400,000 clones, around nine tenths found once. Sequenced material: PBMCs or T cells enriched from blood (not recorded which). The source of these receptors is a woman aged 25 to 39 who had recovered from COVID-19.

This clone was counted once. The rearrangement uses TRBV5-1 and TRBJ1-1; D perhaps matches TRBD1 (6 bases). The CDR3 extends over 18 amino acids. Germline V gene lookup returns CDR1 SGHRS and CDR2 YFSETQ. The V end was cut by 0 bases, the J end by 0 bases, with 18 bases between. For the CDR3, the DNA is TGCGCCAGCAGCTTGGATCTTGGGGGCGATACGATGAACACTGAAGCTTTCTTT. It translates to CASSLDLGGDTMNTEAFF.

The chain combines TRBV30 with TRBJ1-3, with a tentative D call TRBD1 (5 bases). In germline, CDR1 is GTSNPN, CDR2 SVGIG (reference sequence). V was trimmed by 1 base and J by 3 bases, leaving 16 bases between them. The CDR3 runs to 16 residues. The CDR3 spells CAWSGRGGVGGNTIYF. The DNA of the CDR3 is TGTGCCTGGAGTGGACGGGGCGGGGTAGGTGGAAACACCATATATTTT.

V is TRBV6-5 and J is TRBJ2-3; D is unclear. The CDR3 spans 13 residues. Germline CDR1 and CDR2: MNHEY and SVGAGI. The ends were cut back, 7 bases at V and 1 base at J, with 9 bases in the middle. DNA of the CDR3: TGTGCCAGCAACCCCCCAGGCACAGATACGCAGTATTTT. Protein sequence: CASNPPGTDTQYF.

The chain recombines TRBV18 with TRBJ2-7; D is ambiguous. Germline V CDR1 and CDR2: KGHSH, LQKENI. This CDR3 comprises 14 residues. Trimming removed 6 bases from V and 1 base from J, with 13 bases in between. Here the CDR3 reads CASSARRVSYEQYF. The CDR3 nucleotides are TGTGCCAGCTCCGCCAGGCGAGTGTCCTACGAGCAGTACTTC.

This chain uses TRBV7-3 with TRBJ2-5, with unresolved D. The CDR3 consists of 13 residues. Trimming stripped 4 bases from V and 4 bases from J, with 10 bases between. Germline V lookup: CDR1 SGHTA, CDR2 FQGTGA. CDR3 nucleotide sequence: TGTGCCAGCAGCTATTACCCCGGAGAGACCCAGTACTTC. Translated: CASSYYPGETQYF.

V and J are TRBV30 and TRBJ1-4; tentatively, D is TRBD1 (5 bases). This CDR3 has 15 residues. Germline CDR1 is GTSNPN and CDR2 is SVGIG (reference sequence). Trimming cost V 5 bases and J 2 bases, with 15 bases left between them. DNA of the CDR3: TGTGCCTGGGCGAAGTTCCGGGGGACTAATGAAAAACTGTTTTTT. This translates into CAWAKFRGTNEKLFF.

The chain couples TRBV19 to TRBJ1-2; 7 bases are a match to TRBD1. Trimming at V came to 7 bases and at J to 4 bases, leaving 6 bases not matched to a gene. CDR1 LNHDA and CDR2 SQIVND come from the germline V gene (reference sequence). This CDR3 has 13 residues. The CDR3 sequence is CASTRTGAYGYTF. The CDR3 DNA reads TGTGCCAGTACCAGAACAGGGGCCTATGGCTACACCTTC. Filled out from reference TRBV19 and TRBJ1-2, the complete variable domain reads DGGITQSPKYLFRKEGQNVTLSCEQNLNHDAMYWYRQDPGQGLRLIYYSQIVNDFQKGDIAEGYSVSREKKESFPLTVTSAQKNPTAFYLCASTRTGAYGYTFGSGTRLTVV.